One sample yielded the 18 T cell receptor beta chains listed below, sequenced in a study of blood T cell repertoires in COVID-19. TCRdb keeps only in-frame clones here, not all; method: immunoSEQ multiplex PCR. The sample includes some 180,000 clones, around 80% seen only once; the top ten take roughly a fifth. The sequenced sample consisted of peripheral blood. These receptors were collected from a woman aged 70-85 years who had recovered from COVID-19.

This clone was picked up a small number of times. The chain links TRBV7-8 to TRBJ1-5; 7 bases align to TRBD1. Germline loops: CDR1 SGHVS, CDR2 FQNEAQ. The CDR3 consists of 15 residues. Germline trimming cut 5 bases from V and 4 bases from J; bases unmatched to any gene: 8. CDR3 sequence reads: CASSQDRVSNQPQHF. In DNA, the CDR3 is TGTGCCAGCAGCCAAGACAGGGTGTCAAATCAGCCCCAGCATTTT.

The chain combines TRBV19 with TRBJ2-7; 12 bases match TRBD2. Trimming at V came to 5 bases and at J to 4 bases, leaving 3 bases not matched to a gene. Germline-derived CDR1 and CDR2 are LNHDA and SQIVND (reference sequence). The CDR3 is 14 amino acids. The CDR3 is CASSLGTSGYEQYF. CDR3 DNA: TGTGCCAGTAGTTTGGGGACTAGCGGGTACGAGCAGTACTTC.

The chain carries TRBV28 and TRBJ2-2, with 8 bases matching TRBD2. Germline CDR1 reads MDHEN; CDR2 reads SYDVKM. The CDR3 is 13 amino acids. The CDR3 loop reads CASWAREAGELFF. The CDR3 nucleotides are TGTGCAAGTTGGGCGCGGGAGGCCGGGGAGCTGTTTTTT.

CDR3 DNA sequence: TGTGCCAGCAGCCTATTCGGACTAGCGGAACGCACAGATACGCAGTATTTT. Protein: CASSLFGLAERTDTQYF. The rearrangement uses TRBV5-6 and TRBJ2-3; TRBD2 matches at 10 bases. The CDR3 has 17 residues. V lost 4 bases, J lost 1 base, and 9 bases stayed unmatched. Per germline, CDR1 SGHDT and CDR2 YYEEEE.

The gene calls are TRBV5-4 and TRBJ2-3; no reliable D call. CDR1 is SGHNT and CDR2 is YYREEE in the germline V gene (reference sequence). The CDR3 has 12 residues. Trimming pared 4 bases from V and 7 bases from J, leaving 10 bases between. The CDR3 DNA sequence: TGTGCCAGCAGCCCTGGAGAATATACGCAGTATTTT. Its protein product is CASSPGEYTQYF.

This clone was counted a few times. The CDR3 sequence: CASSPGANRSPLHF. The CDR3, as DNA: TGCGCCAGCAGCCCAGGGGCAAACCGATCACCCCTCCACTTT. The chain employs TRBV5-1 and TRBJ1-6; a possible D gene is TRBD1 (6 bases). With 4 bases removed from V and 10 bases from J, the gap between germline ends came to 15 bases. The CDR3 is made up of 14 amino acids. Germline loops: CDR1 SGHRS, CDR2 YFSETQ.

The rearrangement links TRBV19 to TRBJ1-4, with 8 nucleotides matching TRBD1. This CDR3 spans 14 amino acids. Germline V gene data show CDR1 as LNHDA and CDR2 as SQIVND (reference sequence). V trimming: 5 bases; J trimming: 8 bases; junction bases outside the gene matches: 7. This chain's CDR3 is CASSPWTGQEKLFF. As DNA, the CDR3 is TGTGCCAGTAGTCCGTGGACAGGGCAAGAAAAACTGTTTTTT.

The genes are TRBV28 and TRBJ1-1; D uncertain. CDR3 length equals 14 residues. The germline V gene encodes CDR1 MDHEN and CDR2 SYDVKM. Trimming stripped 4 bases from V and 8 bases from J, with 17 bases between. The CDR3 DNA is TGTGCCAGCAGTTCCCCCCACCTCTCGACAGAAGCTTTCTTT. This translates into CASSSPHLSTEAFF.

The CDR3 region has the DNA TGCGCCAGCAGCGACCAACTAGCGGACCCCTCCGAGCAGTACTTC. Translation gives CASSDQLADPSEQYF. The genes are TRBV10-1 and TRBJ2-7; 8 nucleotides match TRBD2. In germline, CDR1 is WNHNN, CDR2 SYGVQD (reference sequence). CDR3 size: 15 residues. V lost 6 bases to trimming and J lost 6 bases; unmatched junction nucleotides: 13.

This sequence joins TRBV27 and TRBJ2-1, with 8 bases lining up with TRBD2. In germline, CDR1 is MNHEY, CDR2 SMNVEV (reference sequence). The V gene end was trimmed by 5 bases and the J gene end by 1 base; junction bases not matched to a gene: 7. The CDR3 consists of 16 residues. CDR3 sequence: CASSLARGGSYNEQFF. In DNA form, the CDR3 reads TGTGCCAGCAGTCTCGCCCGGGGGGGGTCCTACAATGAGCAGTTCTTC.

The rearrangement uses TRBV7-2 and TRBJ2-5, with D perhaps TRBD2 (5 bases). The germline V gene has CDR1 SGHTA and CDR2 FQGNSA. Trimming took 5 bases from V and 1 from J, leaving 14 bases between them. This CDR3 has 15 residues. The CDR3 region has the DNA TGTGCCAGCAGCCCACGCGTAGCGAGCCAAGAGACCCAGTACTTC. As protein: CASSPRVASQETQYF.

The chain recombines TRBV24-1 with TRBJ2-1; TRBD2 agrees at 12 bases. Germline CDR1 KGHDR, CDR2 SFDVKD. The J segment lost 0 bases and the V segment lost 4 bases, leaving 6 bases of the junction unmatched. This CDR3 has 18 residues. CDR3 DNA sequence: TGTGCCACCAGTGAAACTAGCGGGGGGTCGAGCTCCTACAATGAGCAGTTCTTC. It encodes CATSETSGGSSSYNEQFF.

CDR3 region: CASSPRTSVGELFF. CDR3 DNA sequence: TGCGCCAGCAGCCCCAGGACTAGTGTCGGGGAGCTGTTTTTT. This chain uses TRBV4-1 with TRBJ2-2; 7 positions agree with TRBD2. CDR3 length equals 14 residues. The junction had 6 bases not matched to a gene; V was cut back by 4 bases and J by 7 bases. CDR1 is MGHRA and CDR2 is YSYEKL in the germline V gene.

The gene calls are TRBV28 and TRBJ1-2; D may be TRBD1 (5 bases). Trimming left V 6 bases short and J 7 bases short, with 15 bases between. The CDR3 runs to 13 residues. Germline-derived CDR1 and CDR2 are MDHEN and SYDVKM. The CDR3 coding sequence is TGTGCCAGCAGCAGGGTTCCTGCGGCTGGCTACACCTTC. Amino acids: CASSRVPAAGYTF.

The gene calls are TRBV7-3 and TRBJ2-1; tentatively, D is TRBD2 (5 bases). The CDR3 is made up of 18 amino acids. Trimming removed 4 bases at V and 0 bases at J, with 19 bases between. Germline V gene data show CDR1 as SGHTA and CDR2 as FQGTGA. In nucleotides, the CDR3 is TGTGCCAGCAGCTCCGACGGCCTCGAGCGGACCTCCTACAATGAGCAGTTCTTC. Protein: CASSSDGLERTSYNEQFF.

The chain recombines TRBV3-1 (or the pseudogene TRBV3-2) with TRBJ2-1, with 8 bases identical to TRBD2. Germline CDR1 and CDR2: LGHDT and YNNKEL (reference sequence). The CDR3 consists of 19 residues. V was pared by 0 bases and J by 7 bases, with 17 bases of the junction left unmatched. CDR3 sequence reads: CASSQDVRWAQRGINEQFF. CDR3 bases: TGTGCCAGCAGCCAAGATGTCCGGTGGGCCCAGCGGGGGATAAATGAGCAGTTCTTC.

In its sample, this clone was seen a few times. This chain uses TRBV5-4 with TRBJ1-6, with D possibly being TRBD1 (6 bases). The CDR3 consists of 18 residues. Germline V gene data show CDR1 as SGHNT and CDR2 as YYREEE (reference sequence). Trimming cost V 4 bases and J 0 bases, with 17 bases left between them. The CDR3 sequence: CASSTGGGPSSYNSPLHF. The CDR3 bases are TGTGCCAGCAGCACCGGGGGGGGCCCGAGCTCCTATAATTCACCCCTCCACTTT.

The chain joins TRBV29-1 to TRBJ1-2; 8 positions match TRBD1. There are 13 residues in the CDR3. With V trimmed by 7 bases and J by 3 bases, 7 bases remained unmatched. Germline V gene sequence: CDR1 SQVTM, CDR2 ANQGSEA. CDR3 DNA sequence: TGCAGCGCCCAGGACAGGGCAGACTATGGCTACACCTTC. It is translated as CSAQDRADYGYTF. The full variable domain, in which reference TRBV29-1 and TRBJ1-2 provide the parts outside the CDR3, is SAVISQKPSRDICQRGTSLTIQCQVDSQVTMMFWYRQQPGQSLTLIATANQGSEATYESGFVIDKFPISRPNLTFSTLTVSNMSPEDSSIYLCSAQDRADYGYTFGSGTRLTVV.